Sequencing of this TCR beta chain was carried out in a study of blood T cells in healthy people across ages (dated by TCRdb to 2013 to 2016). Background for the entire study: In model experiments, template switching captured about one uniquely barcoded TCR beta cDNA molecule for every two T cells. To avoid experimental bias, donors of different ages were randomly spread across the sequencing lanes. Using the same blood draw, the study looked at two additional independent replicas of 1 million unique cDNA reads for two donors, one aged 18 to 30 and the other aged 80 or older. Four age groups were formed from the donors: young (average approximately 15 years), middle-aged (approximately 41), aged (about 62) and long-lived (roughly 81). Using deep sequencing normalized with unique cDNA molecular identifiers, the study measured how TCR beta repertoire diversity changes with age. Results and caveats for the whole study, not just this receptor: Compared with the aged group, the long-lived group had more naive CD4+ T cells, fewer expanded clones and increased TCR diversity, suggesting age selection. Estimates of total diversity from one million sequenced T cells were regarded as lower bounds and underestimates. Conclusive comparison of naive and antigen-experienced compartments was prevented by the profiling of bulk unsorted PBMCs. As age increased, observed TCR beta diversity per million T cells dropped in a roughly linear way, and a significant reduction was already evident by age 40. Because donor CMV infection status was unknown, age-related changes in expanded clonotypes were potentially confounded. The percentage of naive T cells measured by flow cytometry correlated strongly with observed TCR beta diversity.

Donors were 39 systemically healthy Caucasian individuals from Russia aged roughly 6 to 90 years. Each donor gave about 9.2 milliliters of peripheral blood, drawn into EDTA-treated Vacutainer tubes. PBMCs were isolated by Ficoll-Paque density-gradient centrifugation, with at least 6 million obtained per sample. Trizol reagent was used to extract total RNA from the PBMCs, yielding at least 5.5 micrograms per sample. For every donor, an aliquot of PBMCs went through flow cytometry to measure the percentages of naive CD45RAhigh/CD27high T cells. Libraries were prepared through 5' RACE. The sequencing machine was an Illumina HiSeq 2500. A second PCR of roughly 7 to 11 cycles was performed with a sample-barcoded 5' primer and a J-beta primer mix. A unique molecular identifier was introduced onto each TCR beta cDNA molecule by a template-switch 5' adaptor carrying 12 random nucleotides. Each sample yielded at least 3 million CDR3-containing paired-end reads. The Mint cDNA synthesis kit, primed by a TRBC-specific oligonucleotide, was used to synthesize first-strand cDNA from all RNA. Following uracil-DNA glycosylase treatment, all cDNA underwent a first 18-cycle PCR with the universal primers M1SS and BC2_uni_R. Concerning the study's data processing: Each sample was normalized by randomly selecting 1 million high-quality reads, each carrying a distinct molecular identifier. Reads with shared molecular identifiers were discarded instead of being binned into consensus sequences. CDR3 identification, clonotype clustering and error correction used MiTCR with a Q25 quality threshold and the strictest error-elimination algorithm. A nonparametric unseen species model with Euler transformation was used to estimate a lower bound on total TCR beta diversity. TCRdb handled the public reads itself, with Q25 trimming in fastp and clone calling in MiXCR, and kept productive beta chains. Entries are consolidated by CDR3 protein sequence, retaining the most common genes and DNA. The V and J calls follow TCRdb's processing rather than the paper's. The sample contains about 1 million distinct CDR3 sequences, over 35% of them found a single time. Around 18% of the sample is held by the ten biggest clonotypes.

The cysteine opens and the phenylalanine closes a CDR3 of 16 amino acids. The read is trimmed to its CDR3 DNA, 48 bases read in frame from base 1. The germline V gene provides CDR1 MGHRA and CDR2 YSYEKL. Deletion took 0 bases off V and 8 bases off J, with a span of 17 bases between the germline ends. Turning to this clonotype: No antigen is known for it. It has no much larger one-base neighbor in the sample; base qualities were not kept.

The specimen was blood. Rearrangement joined TRBV4-1 to TRBJ2-1, with TRBD2 tentatively as D gene (5 bases match). The TCR was taken from a woman aged 55-75 years in good health. The CDR3 has the sequence CASSQDDQRFLDEQFF. The DNA sequence reads TGCGCCAGCAGCCAAGATGATCAGCGGTTCCTCGATGAGCAGTTCTTC.